The source of this T cell receptor beta chain is a study of blood T cell repertoires in COVID-19. Study details: Material from acute and convalescent COVID-19 was sourced from the United States, Italy and Spain. From T cells, B-cell-depleted T cells, or PBMCs came the material, which was cDNA or gDNA.

Participants' own reports of clinical history determined their cohort assignment. Measured with immunoSEQ multiplex PCR; TCRdb has only the in-frame clones, and not every one. The sample lists approximately 260,000 clones, roughly 80% occurring once. Material: PBMCs or T cells enriched from blood (not recorded which). The clonotype was recovered from a man aged 30 to 45 with acute COVID-19.

In DNA, the CDR3 is TGTGCCAGCAGCTATAGACCCGGACAGTTCTCTGGAAACACCATATATTTT. Its protein product is CASSYRPGQFSGNTIYF. The chain carries TRBV11-2 and TRBJ1-3; D possibly corresponds to TRBD1 (6 bases). The germline V gene encodes CDR1 SGHAT and CDR2 FQNNGV. CDR3 length equals 17 residues. V was clipped by 4 bases and J by 0 bases, with 16 bases between them.